This TCR beta chain is drawn from a study of Ad26.COV2.S vaccination and SARS-CoV-2 variants. Worth noting for this clone: As yet, its antigen is unknown.

Looked up from germline, CDR1 is MGHRA and CDR2 is YSYEKL. This CDR3 contains 16 residues. With V trimmed by 2 bases and J by 3 bases, 6 bases remained unmatched. The treatment denotes: 19 received Ad26.COV2.S at low or high dose, single or two shots; 5 received placebo; per-sample allocation not given. Each sample was drawn 63 days after the first injection (of vaccine or placebo). Broader study findings: Substantial breadth was reported for post-vaccination spike-specific CD8+ and CD4+ T cells.

Method: immunoSEQ multiplex PCR; TCRdb's copy keeps in-frame clones and lacks some. There are fewer than 300,000 clones in the sample; around 87% occur only once, and roughly 3.5% lies in the top ten. The sample here was peripheral blood, taken in a trial of Ad26.COV2.S vaccine versus placebo. The receptor was isolated from a person aged 18-65 years who received the Ad26.COV2.S COVID-19 vaccine or a placebo. The rearrangement links TRBV4-1 to TRBJ2-3; 9 positions agree with TRBD1. The CDR3 bases are TGCGCCAGCAGCCAACAAACCGGGACAGGGACAGATACGCAGTATTTT. This translates into CASSQQTGTGTDTQYF.